This T cell receptor beta chain emerged from a study of neurological immune-mediated disorders. TCRdb independently ran MiXCR on the 5' RACE reads; one entry per CDR3 protein. The data show approximately 40,000 distinct CDR3 sequences, approximately 4.4% seen once. Unmatched junction bases numbered 6, after V lost 2 bases and J lost 5 bases. The length of the CDR3 is 15 residues. The germline V gene has CDR1 MNHNY and CDR2 SVGAGI (reference sequence). Source material: CD4+ T cells from blood. The sequence derives from a man between 18 and 35 years old in good health. The chain recombines TRBV6-6 with TRBJ1-1; 9 bases match TRBD1. In DNA form, the CDR3 reads TGTGCCAGCAGTTACCAAGGACAGGGGTTGACTGAAGCTTTCTTT. It codes for CASSYQGQGLTEAFF.